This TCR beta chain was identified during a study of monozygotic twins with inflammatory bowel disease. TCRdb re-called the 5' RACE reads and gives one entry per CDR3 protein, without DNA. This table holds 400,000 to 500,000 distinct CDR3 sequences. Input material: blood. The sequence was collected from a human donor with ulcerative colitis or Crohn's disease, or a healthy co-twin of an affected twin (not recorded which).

The chain's CDR3 is CASSLGSSGTYEQYF. This chain links TRBV11-2 with TRBJ2-7; TCRdb picks TRBD2, but there is no DNA to check that call. Per the germline V gene, CDR1 is SGHAT and CDR2 is FQNNGV. The CDR3 is made up of 15 amino acids.